This T cell receptor beta chain was sequenced in a study of shared clonotypes between healthy human individuals. Authors' processing steps: For the immunoSEQ data, sequences were junction-only without quality scores, so filtering differed. Assay used: immunoSEQ multiplex PCR; TCRdb lists only in-frame clones, some missing. V and J calls and clone size are those listed in that table; D and trimming were worked out from the DNA. The data show some 2.1 million clones, approximately 94% seen once. This CDR3 contains 15 residues. Germline CDR1 PRHDT, CDR2 FYEKMQ (reference sequence). V was pared by 5 bases and J by 8 bases, with 11 bases of the junction left unmatched. Naive CD8 cells lacked CD45RO, underwent positive selection for CCR7 and left out terminally differentiated effector memory CD45RA+ cells.

The chain recombines TRBV13 with TRBJ2-1, with 8 bases aligning to TRBD2. Source material: naive CD8+ T cells sorted from blood. This receptor was obtained from a man younger than 35 in good health. The CDR3 region has the DNA TGTGCCAGCAGCCAAGGGACTCGGGAGGGCGATGAGCAGTTCTTC. Protein: CASSQGTREGDEQFF.